This passage covers 20 T cell receptor beta chains from one sample sequenced in a study of regulatory T cells in long-lasting Graves disease. TCR beta libraries were built with iRepertoire HTBI primers and Arm-PCR of CDR3 regions. Each CDR3 protein gets one entry after TCRdb re-called the multiplex PCR reads with MiXCR. The table lists about 540,000 distinct CDR3 sequences, about 13% of them singletons. The sample's time point: newly diagnosed GD, antithyroid drugs for less than 3 months. The TCR library was made from RNA extracted from PBMCs. The sample was also reused in another study, on T cells in Graves' hyperthyroidism and ophthalmopathy.

Sequenced material: peripheral blood mononuclear cells (PBMCs), taken at new diagnosis, from a patient treated with antithyroid drugs. The source of these receptors is a man between 25 and 39 years old with Graves disease.

In this sample, this clonotype turned up many times. The gene calls are TRBV6-1 and TRBJ1-5, with a tentative D call TRBD1 (5 bases). Trimming removed 6 bases from V and 2 bases from J, with 17 bases in between. The CDR3 totals 16 residues. The germline gives CDR1 MNHNS, CDR2 SASEGT. The DNA for the CDR3 is TGTGCCAGCAGGAGGACTGGCGGGGGAGGCAATCAGCCCCAGCATTTT. This encodes CASRRTGGGGNQPQHF.

V and J are TRBV5-1 and TRBJ2-7; 10 nucleotides match TRBD2. Trimming took 7 bases from V and 2 from J; bases not matched to a gene: 9. The CDR3 spans 15 residues. Germline V gene sequence: CDR1 SGHRS, CDR2 YFSETQ. As DNA, the CDR3 is TGCGCCAGCCGCCTCAGGACTAGCGGACCCTACGAGCAGTACTTC. Protein sequence: CASRLRTSGPYEQYF.

This clonotype showed up many times. This sequence joins TRBV27 and TRBJ2-5, with no clear D. V lost 2 bases to trimming and J lost 2 bases, with 9 bases between them. CDR1 MNHEY and CDR2 SMNVEV come from the germline V gene (reference sequence). This CDR3 is built from 14 residues. CDR3 protein: CASSLGVGQETQYF. The CDR3 DNA reads TGTGCCAGCAGTTTAGGAGTCGGGCAAGAGACCCAGTACTTC.

The rearrangement joins TRBV28 to TRBJ2-3, with 9 bases lining up with TRBD2. Looked up from germline, CDR1 is MDHEN and CDR2 is SYDVKM. J lost 6 bases, V lost 5 bases, and 9 bases had no gene match. The length of the CDR3 is 15 residues. DNA of the CDR3: TGTGCCAGCAGTAAATCAATCAGCGGGGGGGATACGCAGTATTTT. It translates to CASSKSISGGDTQYF. Full variable domain (outside the CDR3, taken from reference TRBV28 and TRBJ2-3): DVKVTQSSRYLVKRTGEKVFLECVQDMDHENMFWYRQDPGLGLRLIYFSYDVKMKEKGDIPEGYSVSREKKERFSLILESASTNQTSMYLCASSKSISGGDTQYFGPGTRLTVL.

Many counts were recorded for this clonotype. The chain couples TRBV12-3 or TRBV12-4 to TRBJ2-5; no firm D call. The CDR3 is 15 residues long. V was trimmed by 4 bases and J by 5 bases, leaving 17 bases between them. CDR3 in amino acids: CASSSPPTNSETQYF. CDR3 nucleotides: TGTGCCAGCAGTTCCCCACCGACGAATTCTGAGACCCAGTACTTC.

The sample holds many counts of this clonotype. The chain recombines TRBV20-1 with TRBJ2-2; D possibly corresponds to TRBD2 (7 bases). The V end lost 1 base, the J end lost 3 bases, and 12 bases lay between the germline ends. CDR1 DFQATT and CDR2 SNEGSKA come from the germline V gene (reference sequence). This CDR3 region has 15 residues. CDR3 residues: CSARGGGEYTGELFF. The CDR3 DNA reads TGCAGTGCTAGAGGAGGGGGGGAGTACACCGGGGAGCTGTTTTTT.

The table lists this clonotype with many counts. The chain joins TRBV5-1 to TRBJ2-7; TRBD2 might be the D (6 bases). Germline V gives CDR1 SGHRS, CDR2 YFSETQ. This CDR3 has 15 amino acids. Trimming stripped 6 bases from V and 3 bases from J, with 19 bases between. DNA for the CDR3: TGCGCCAGCACACCCGGCGGGGCAGGGAACTACGAGCAGTACTTC. The encoded protein is CASTPGGAGNYEQYF.

This clonotype was found many times. The V and J genes are TRBV12-3 or TRBV12-4 and TRBJ1-2, with D uncertain. With 5 bases removed from V and 6 bases from J, the gap between germline ends came to 13 bases. The CDR3 length is 13 residues. CDR3 protein: CASSPHPWDGYTF. The DNA for the CDR3 is TGTGCCAGCAGTCCTCACCCCTGGGATGGCTACACCTTC.

This clonotype was counted only a few times. The chain recombines TRBV9 with TRBJ2-5; 13 positions agree with TRBD2. The V and J ends lost 0 bases and 4 bases, in that order; junction bases with no gene match: 0. Per the germline V gene, CDR1 is SGDLS and CDR2 is YYNGEE. CDR3 length equals 15 residues. DNA of the CDR3: TGTGCCAGCAGCGTAGGGACTAGCGGGGGAGAGACCCAGTACTTC. Amino acid sequence: CASSVGTSGGETQYF.

The table lists this clonotype with many counts. The V and J genes are TRBV29-1 and TRBJ2-1, with 7 bases lining up with TRBD2. Trimming at V came to 3 bases and at J to 4 bases, leaving 9 bases not matched to a gene. The CDR3 is 15 residues long. The germline V gene encodes CDR1 SQVTM and CDR2 ANQGSEA. CDR3 nucleotides: TGCAGCGTTGACCTAGCGGCTAAGGGGTACAATGAGCAGTTCTTC. It is translated as CSVDLAAKGYNEQFF.

This clonotype has a handful of counts. The chain couples TRBV6-5 to TRBJ2-5; no reliable D call. Germline V gene data show CDR1 as MNHEY and CDR2 as SVGAGI. CDR3 length equals 14 residues. With 2 bases removed from V and 1 base from J, the gap between germline ends came to 8 bases. CDR3 residues: CASSYGPFQETQYF. The CDR3, as DNA: TGTGCCAGCAGTTACGGGCCCTTCCAAGAGACCCAGTACTTC.

V is TRBV7-3 and J is TRBJ2-2, with a tentative D call TRBD1 (6 bases). Germline V gene sequence: CDR1 SGHTA, CDR2 FQGTGA. V gave up 5 bases and J gave up 2 bases, with 15 bases separating them. The CDR3 extends over 16 amino acids. This chain's CDR3 is CASSQLGTTNTGELFF. DNA for the CDR3: TGTGCCAGCAGCCAGCTAGGGACAACTAACACCGGGGAGCTGTTTTTT.

This clonotype appeared many times. The chain links TRBV24-1 to TRBJ2-2; 10 bases fit TRBD1. The germline V gene encodes CDR1 KGHDR and CDR2 SFDVKD. The length of the CDR3 is 18 residues. V shed 3 bases, J shed 3 bases, and the junction held 9 bases outside the gene matches. The CDR3 sequence is CATSDPTRDRGYTGELFF. The CDR3 bases are TGTGCCACCAGTGATCCCACAAGGGACAGGGGTTACACCGGGGAGCTGTTTTTT.

Many counts were recorded for this clonotype. V usage is TRBV10-3 and J usage is TRBJ1-1; D is perhaps TRBD1 (5 bases). The CDR3 totals 14 residues. CDR1 and CDR2 (germline): ENHRY, SYGVKD. V was trimmed by 6 bases and J by 2 bases, leaving 13 bases between them. In DNA form, the CDR3 reads TGTGCCATCAGGGGGGGAGGGGTCAACACTGAAGCTTTCTTT. This sequence encodes CAIRGGGVNTEAFF.

At least ten counts were recorded for this clonotype. V and J are TRBV13 and TRBJ2-1; D is undetermined. The V end lost 3 bases, the J end lost 4 bases, and 13 bases lay between the germline ends. CDR3 length: 15 amino acids. Germline CDR1 and CDR2: PRHDT and FYEKMQ (reference sequence). Written as DNA, the CDR3 is TGTGCCAGCAGCTTGAGAGCGCGTACTTACAATGAGCAGTTCTTC. It specifies CASSLRARTYNEQFF. Filled out from reference TRBV13 and TRBJ2-1, the complete variable domain reads AAGVIQSPRHLIKEKRETATLKCYPIPRHDTVYWYQQGPGQDPQFLISFYEKMQSDKGSIPDRFSAQQFSDYHSELNMSSLELGDSALYFCASSLRARTYNEQFFGPGTRLTVL.

This clonotype was observed at least ten times. This sequence joins TRBV6-5 and TRBJ2-1; D call uncertain. V was trimmed by 0 bases and J by 14 bases, leaving 11 bases between them. Germline values: CDR1 MNHEY, CDR2 SVGAGI. CDR3 length: 12 residues. CDR3 coding DNA: TGTGCCAGCAGTTACTCGTCGGACGTAAAGTTCTTC. Its protein product is CASSYSSDVKFF.

Note on this clonotype: A much more abundant neighbour one base away suggests this may be a read error. The chain combines TRBV15 with TRBJ2-7; the D gene is possibly TRBD2 (5 bases). The V end lost 1 base, the J end lost 2 bases, and 15 bases lay between the germline ends. Per the germline V gene, CDR1 is LNHNV and CDR2 is YYDKDF (reference sequence). This CDR3 is built from 16 residues. CDR3 sequence reads: CATSRGELGTPYEQYF. CDR3 nucleotide sequence: TGTGCCACCAGCAGAGGGGAACTAGGCACCCCCTACGAGCAGTACTTC.

As DNA, the CDR3 is TGTGCCAGCAGCTTAGACGAGGGCCCGTATGGCTACACCTTC. Translated, it gives CASSLDEGPYGYTF. The rearrangement links TRBV7-9 to TRBJ1-2; D is ambiguous. This CDR3 spans 14 amino acids. CDR1 and CDR2 from the germline V gene are SEHNR and FQNEAQ (reference sequence). V was cut by 1 base and J by 5 bases, with 11 bases left in between.

This clonotype was found a few times. This rearrangement joins TRBV3-1 to TRBJ2-7; possibly TRBD1 or TRBD2 for D (5 bases each). The CDR3 is made up of 16 amino acids. Per the germline V gene, CDR1 is LGHDT and CDR2 is YNNKEL (reference sequence). With 2 bases removed from V and 5 bases from J, the gap between germline ends came to 19 bases. The CDR3 loop reads CASSQPEGRRKDEQYF. CDR3 nucleotides: TGTGCCAGCAGCCAACCCGAGGGGAGACGCAAGGACGAGCAGTACTTC.

The chain employs TRBV14 and TRBJ2-1; D gene ambiguous. The CDR3 runs 11 residues. The V end was cut by 3 bases, the J end by 8 bases, with 5 bases between. Germline V gene sequence: CDR1 SGHDN, CDR2 FVKESK. The CDR3 protein is CASSHNYEQFF. CDR3 in DNA: TGTGCCAGCAGCCATAACTATGAGCAGTTCTTC.